Listed below are T cell receptor beta chains from one sample, sequenced in a study of beta chain features in type 1 diabetes. The method was immunoSEQ multiplex PCR; TCRdb's version includes in-frame clones alone and lacks a portion of them. Seen here are 350,000 to 450,000 clones, roughly 14% observed once, and the top ten hold about 0.04%. Sequences were obtained from naive CD4+ T cells from blood. The receptors were gathered from a young man in good health. Each CDR3 is given with its conserved first and last residue. Fields, in order: CDR3 length, D gene, V gene, J gene, CDR3 protein. The D gene is left open where the match is weak.

11	.	TRBV6-6	TRBJ2-1	CASSYLAEQFF
16	.	TRBV7-2	TRBJ2-1	CASSLDPSGPKDEQFF
16	TRBD1	TRBV7-2	TRBJ2-7	CASSLVGQGETYEQYF
14	.	TRBV2	TRBJ2-3	CASVPFASTDTQYF
13	.	TRBV7-9	TRBJ2-1	CASSTRTAIEQFF
13	.	TRBV10-3	TRBJ2-3	CAISEHGPDTQYF
14	.	TRBV6-5	TRBJ1-2	CATTSQRGNYGYTF
12	.	TRBV25-1	TRBJ1-1	CASSALGREAFF
15	.	TRBV5-6	TRBJ2-5	CASSLVRTGEETQYF
13	.	TRBV13	TRBJ2-1	CASSLQRGDEQFF
12	.	TRBV30	TRBJ1-5	CAWSVLLQPQHF
14	TRBD1	TRBV27	TRBJ2-2	CASSRTGGIGELFF
15	.	TRBV9	TRBJ2-3	CASSVAGDTPDTQYF
16	.	TRBV10-3	TRBJ1-4	CAISDTLQARPEKLFF
15	.	TRBV23-1	TRBJ2-1	CASVRRRGCGTSLFF
16	TRBD1	TRBV15	TRBJ2-2	CATSRDYPGGTGELFF
12	.	TRBV7-9	TRBJ2-1	CASSARRNEQFF
13	.	TRBV7-9	TRBJ1-2	CASRRTPNYGYTF
16	.	TRBV5-1	TRBJ2-3	CASSLLQGRFTDTQYF
13	TRBD1	TRBV5-1	TRBJ2-5	CASSAGTVETQYF
12	.	TRBV7-9	TRBJ1-5	CASSYRDQPQHF
15	.	TRBV2	TRBJ2-3	CASSPEAAGTDTQYF
15	TRBD1	TRBV30	TRBJ1-5	CAWSVIGTVNQPQHF
13	.	TRBV6-5	TRBJ2-5	CASSSAIGETQYF
16	TRBD2	TRBV30	TRBJ2-1	CAWSGRSLAGVDEQFF
16	.	TRBV5-4	TRBJ2-1	CASSREVAGPRNEQFF
12	.	TRBV2	TRBJ2-2	CASRPTPGELFF
16	TRBD2	TRBV5-1	TRBJ2-5	CASSLEPSGGQETQYF
16	TRBD2	TRBV5-4	TRBJ2-1	CASSHWTSGFYNEQFF
15	TRBD2	TRBV14	TRBJ2-1	CASSRSGRNYNEQFF
15	.	TRBV30	TRBJ2-2	CAWSQAIPNTGELFF
15	.	TRBV5-6	TRBJ2-3	CASSWWDSRADTQYF
15	TRBD1	TRBV7-9	TRBJ2-5	CASSLATGAEETQYF
14	.	TRBV5-1	TRBJ1-1	CASSLAGQNTEAFF
15	TRBD2	TRBV7-2	TRBJ2-3	CASSRDYLSTDTQYF
14	TRBD2	TRBV10-3	TRBJ2-5	CATGTSGTEETQYF
15	.	TRBV15	TRBJ2-6	CATSRVLTGANVLTF
14	.	TRBV15	TRBJ1-4	CAIRRGQGNEKLFF
15	.	TRBV30	TRBJ2-2	CAWTLGPSNTGELFF
13	.	TRBV15	TRBJ1-5	CATSTEGNQPQHF
15	.	TRBV5-1	TRBJ2-3	CASSPPGGKSDTQYF
12	.	TRBV14	TRBJ2-2	CASSQVQNGLFF
16	TRBD1	TRBV7-2	TRBJ2-1	CASSLPGQGQRNEQFF